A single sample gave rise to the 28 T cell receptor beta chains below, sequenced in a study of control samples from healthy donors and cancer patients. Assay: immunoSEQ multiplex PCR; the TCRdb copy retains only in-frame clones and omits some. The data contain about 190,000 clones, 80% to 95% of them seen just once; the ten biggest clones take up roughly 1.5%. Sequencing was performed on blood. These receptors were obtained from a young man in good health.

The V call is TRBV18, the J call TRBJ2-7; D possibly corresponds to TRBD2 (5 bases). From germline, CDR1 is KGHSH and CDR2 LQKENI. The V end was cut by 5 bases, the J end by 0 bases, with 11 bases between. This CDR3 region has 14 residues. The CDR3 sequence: CASSVARDSYEQYF. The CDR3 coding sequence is TGTGCCAGCTCAGTTGCACGGGACTCCTACGAGCAGTACTTC.

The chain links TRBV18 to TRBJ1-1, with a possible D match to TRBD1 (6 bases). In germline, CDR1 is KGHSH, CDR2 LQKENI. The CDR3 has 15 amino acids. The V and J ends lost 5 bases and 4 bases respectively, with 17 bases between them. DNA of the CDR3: TGTGCCAGCTCATTCGGGAGGGGGGCGAGCACTGAAGCTTTCTTT. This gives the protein CASSFGRGASTEAFF.

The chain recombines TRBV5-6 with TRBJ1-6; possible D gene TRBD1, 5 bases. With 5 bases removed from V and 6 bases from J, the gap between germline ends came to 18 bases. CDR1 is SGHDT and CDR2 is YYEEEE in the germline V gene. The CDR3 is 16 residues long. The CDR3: CASSVGAPTFNSPLHF. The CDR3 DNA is TGTGCCAGCAGTGTAGGGGCCCCGACGTTTAATTCACCCCTCCACTTT. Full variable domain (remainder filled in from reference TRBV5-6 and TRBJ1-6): DAGVTQSPTHLIKTRGQQVTLRCSPKSGHDTVSWYQQALGQGPQFIFQYYEEEERQRGNFPDRFSGHQFPNYSSELNVNALLLGDSALYLCASSVGAPTFNSPLHFGNGTRLTVT.

CDR3 in amino acids: CASSPGIGDTGELFF. The DNA of the CDR3 is TGTGCCAGCAGTCCAGGGATCGGGGACACCGGGGAGCTGTTTTTT. This chain uses TRBV6-5 with TRBJ2-2; D assignment may be TRBD1 or TRBD2 (5 bases each). This CDR3 region has 15 residues. Germline CDR1 MNHEY, CDR2 SVGAGI. V lost 5 bases and J 3 bases, leaving 13 bases between the germline ends.

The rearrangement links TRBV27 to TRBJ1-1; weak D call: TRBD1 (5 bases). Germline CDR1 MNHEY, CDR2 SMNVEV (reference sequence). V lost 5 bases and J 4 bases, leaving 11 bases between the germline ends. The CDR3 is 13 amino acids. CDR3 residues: CASSLAGPTEAFF. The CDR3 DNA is TGTGCCAGCAGTCTCGCGGGACCCACTGAAGCTTTCTTT.

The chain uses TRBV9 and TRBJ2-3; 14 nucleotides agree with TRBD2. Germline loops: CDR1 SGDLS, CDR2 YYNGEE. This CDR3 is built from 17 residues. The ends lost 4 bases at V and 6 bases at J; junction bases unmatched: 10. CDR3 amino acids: CASSSQGLAGALDTQYF. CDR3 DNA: TGTGCCAGCAGCTCACAGGGACTAGCGGGGGCCTTGGATACGCAGTATTTT.

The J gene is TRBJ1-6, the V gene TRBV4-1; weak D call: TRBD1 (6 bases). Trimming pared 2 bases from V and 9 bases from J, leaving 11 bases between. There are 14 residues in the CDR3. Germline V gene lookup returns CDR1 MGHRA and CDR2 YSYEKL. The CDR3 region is CASSQRDTFSPLHF. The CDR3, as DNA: TGCGCCAGCAGCCAACGGGACACTTTTTCACCCCTCCACTTT.

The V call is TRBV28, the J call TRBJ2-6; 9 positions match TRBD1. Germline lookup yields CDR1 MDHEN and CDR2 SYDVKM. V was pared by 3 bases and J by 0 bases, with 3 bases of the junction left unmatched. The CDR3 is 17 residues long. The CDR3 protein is CASSLDRGGSGANVLTF. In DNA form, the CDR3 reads TGTGCCAGCAGTTTGGACAGGGGAGGCTCTGGGGCCAACGTCCTGACTTTC.

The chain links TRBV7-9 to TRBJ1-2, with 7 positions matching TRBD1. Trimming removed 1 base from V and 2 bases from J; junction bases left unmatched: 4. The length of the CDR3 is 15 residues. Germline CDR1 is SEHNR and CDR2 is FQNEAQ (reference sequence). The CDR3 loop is CASSLGGQKNYGYTF. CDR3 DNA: TGTGCCAGCAGCTTAGGGGGACAGAAGAACTATGGCTACACCTTC. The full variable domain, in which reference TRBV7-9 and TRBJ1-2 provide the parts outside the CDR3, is DTGVSQNPRHKITKRGQNVTFRCDPISEHNRLYWYRQTLGQGPEFLTYFQNEAQLEKSRLLSDRFSAERPKGSFSTLEIQRTEQGDSAMYLCASSLGGQKNYGYTFGSGTRLTVV.

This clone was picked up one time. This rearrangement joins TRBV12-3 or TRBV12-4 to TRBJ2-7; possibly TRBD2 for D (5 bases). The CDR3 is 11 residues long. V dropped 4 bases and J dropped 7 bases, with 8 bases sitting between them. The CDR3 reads CASSYGEEQYF. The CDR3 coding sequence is TGTGCCAGCAGTTATGGGGAGGAGCAGTACTTC.

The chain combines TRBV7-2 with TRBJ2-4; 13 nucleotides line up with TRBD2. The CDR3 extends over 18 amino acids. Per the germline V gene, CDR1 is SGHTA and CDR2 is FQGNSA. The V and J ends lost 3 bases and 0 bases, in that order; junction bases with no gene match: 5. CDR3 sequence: CASSFRTSGGIAKNIQYF. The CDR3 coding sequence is TGTGCCAGCAGCTTCCGGACTAGCGGGGGAATAGCCAAAAACATTCAGTACTTC.

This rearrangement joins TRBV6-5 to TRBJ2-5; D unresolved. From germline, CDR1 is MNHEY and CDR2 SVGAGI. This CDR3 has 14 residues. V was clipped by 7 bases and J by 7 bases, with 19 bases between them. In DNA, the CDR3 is TGTGCCAGCACCAAAATGGGCTCCTCCGGGACCCAGTACTTC. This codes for CASTKMGSSGTQYF.

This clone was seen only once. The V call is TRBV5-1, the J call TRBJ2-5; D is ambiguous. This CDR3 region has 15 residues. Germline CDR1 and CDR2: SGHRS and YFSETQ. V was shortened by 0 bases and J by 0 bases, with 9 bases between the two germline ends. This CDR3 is CASSLGPRNQETQYF. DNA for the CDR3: TGCGCCAGCAGCTTGGGGCCACGGAACCAAGAGACCCAGTACTTC. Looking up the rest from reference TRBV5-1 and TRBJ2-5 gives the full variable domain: KAGVTQTPRYLIKTRGQQVTLSCSPISGHRSVSWYQQTPGQGLQFLFEYFSETQRNKGNFPGRFSGRQFSNSRSEMNVSTLELGDSALYLCASSLGPRNQETQYFGPGTRLLVL.

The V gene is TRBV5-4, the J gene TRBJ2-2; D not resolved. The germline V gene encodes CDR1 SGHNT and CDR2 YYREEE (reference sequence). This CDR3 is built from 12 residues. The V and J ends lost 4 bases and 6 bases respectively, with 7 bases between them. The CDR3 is CASSPSPGELFF. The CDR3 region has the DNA TGTGCCAGCAGCCCCTCCCCCGGGGAGCTGTTTTTT. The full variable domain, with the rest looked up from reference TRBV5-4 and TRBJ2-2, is ETGVTQSPTHLIKTRGQQVTLRCSSQSGHNTVSWYQQALGQGPQFIFQYYREEENGRGNFPPRFSGLQFPNYSSELNVNALELDDSALYLCASSPSPGELFFGEGSRLTVL.

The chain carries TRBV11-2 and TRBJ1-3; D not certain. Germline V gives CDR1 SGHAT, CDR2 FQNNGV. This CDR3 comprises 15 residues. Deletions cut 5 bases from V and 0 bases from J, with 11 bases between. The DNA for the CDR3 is TGTGCCAGCAGCCCTACAGTGCCCTCTGGAAACACCATATATTTT. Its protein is CASSPTVPSGNTIYF.

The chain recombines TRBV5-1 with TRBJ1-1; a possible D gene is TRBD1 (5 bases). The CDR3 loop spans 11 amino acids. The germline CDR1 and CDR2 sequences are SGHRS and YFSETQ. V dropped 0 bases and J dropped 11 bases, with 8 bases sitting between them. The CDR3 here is CASSLEGVAFF. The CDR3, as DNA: TGCGCCAGCAGCTTGGAAGGGGTGGCTTTCTTT.

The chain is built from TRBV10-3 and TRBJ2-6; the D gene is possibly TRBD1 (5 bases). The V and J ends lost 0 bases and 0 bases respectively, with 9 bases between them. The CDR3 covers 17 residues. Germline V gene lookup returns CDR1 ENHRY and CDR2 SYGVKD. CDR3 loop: CAISESKGFSGANVLTF. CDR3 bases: TGTGCCATCAGTGAGTCGAAGGGGTTCTCTGGGGCCAACGTCCTGACTTTC.

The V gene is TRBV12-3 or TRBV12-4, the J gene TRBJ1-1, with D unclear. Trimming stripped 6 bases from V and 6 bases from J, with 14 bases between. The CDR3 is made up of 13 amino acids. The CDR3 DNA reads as TGTGCCAGCAGCCCCTGGGCCGGGTCTGAAGCTTTCTTT. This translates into CASSPWAGSEAFF.

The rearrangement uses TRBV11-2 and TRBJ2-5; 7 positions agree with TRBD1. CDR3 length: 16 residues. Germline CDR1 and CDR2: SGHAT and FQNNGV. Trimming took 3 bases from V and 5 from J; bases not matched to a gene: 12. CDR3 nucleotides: TGTGCCAGCAGCTTTCGTCCGGGACAGCGATGGGAGACCCAGTACTTC. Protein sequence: CASSFRPGQRWETQYF.

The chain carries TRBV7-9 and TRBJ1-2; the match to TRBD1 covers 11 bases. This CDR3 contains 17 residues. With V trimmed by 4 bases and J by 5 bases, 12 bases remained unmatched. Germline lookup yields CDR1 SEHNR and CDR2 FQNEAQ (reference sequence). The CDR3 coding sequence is TGTGCCAGCAGCTACACGGGAGGACAGGGGGCTCGGTATGGCTACACCTTC. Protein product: CASSYTGGQGARYGYTF.

CDR3 nucleotide sequence: TGTGCCAGCAGTAAAGGGACTGAGGGACTTGGAAACACCATATATTTT. It specifies CASSKGTEGLGNTIYF. V and J are TRBV25-1 and TRBJ1-3; TRBD1 might be the D (5 bases). Germline V gives CDR1 MGHDK, CDR2 SYGVNS. Trimming pared 5 bases from V and 3 bases from J, leaving 17 bases between. The CDR3 has 16 amino acids.

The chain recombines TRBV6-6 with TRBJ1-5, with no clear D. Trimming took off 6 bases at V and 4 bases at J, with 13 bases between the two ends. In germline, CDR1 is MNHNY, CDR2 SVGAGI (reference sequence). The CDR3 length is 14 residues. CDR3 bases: TGTGCCAGCAGCTCCGGACGGGGAAATCAGCCCCAGCATTTT. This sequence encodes CASSSGRGNQPQHF.

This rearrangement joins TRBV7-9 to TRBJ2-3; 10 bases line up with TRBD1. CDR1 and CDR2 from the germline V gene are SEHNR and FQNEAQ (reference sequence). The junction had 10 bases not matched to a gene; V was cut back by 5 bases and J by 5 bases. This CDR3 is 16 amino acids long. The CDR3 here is CASSKNPGQGLDTQYF. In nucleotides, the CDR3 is TGTGCCAGCAGCAAAAATCCGGGACAGGGGTTAGATACGCAGTATTTT.

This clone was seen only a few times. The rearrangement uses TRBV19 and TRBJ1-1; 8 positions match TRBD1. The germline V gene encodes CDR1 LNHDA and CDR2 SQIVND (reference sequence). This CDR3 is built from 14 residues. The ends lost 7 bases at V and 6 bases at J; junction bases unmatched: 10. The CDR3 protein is CASTRGQGIAEAFF. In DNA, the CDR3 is TGTGCCAGTACCAGAGGACAGGGTATTGCTGAAGCTTTCTTT.

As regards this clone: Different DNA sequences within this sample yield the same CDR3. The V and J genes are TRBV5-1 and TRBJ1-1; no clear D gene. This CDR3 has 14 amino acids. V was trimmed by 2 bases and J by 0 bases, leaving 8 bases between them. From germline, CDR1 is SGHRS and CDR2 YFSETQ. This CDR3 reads CASSFAGMNTEAFF. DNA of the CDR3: TGCGCCAGCAGCTTTGCAGGTATGAACACTGAAGCTTTCTTT.

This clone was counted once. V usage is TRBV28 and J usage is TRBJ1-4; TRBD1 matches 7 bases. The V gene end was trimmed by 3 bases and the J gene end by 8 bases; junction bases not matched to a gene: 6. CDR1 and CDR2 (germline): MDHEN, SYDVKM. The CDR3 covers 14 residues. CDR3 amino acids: CASSFRQGGEKLFF. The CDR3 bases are TGTGCCAGCAGTTTCAGGCAGGGGGGAGAAAAACTGTTTTTT.

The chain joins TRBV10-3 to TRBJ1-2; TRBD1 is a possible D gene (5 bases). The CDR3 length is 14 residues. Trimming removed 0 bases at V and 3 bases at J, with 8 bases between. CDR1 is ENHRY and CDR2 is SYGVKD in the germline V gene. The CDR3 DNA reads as TGTGCCATCAGTGAGTCGCAGGGTGACTATGGCTACACCTTC. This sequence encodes CAISESQGDYGYTF.

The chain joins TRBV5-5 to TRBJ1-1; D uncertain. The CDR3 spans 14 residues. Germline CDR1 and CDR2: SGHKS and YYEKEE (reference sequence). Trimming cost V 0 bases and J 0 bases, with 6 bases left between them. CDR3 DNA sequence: TGTGCCAGCAGCTTGGAAGACGTGAACACTGAAGCTTTCTTT. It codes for CASSLEDVNTEAFF.